The 20 T cell receptor beta chains below all came from one sample that was sequenced in a study of Graves' ophthalmopathy and Graves' hyperthyroidism. From RNA, the CDR3 regions of TCR beta chains were amplified and sequenced. Investigators did first-round RT-PCR with HTBI primers, then second-round multiplex PCR. TCRdb re-analysed the multiplex PCR reads in MiXCR, keeping a single row per CDR3 protein. The sample records 660,000 or so distinct CDR3 sequences, about two fifths being singletons. Specimen: peripheral blood. Receptors were obtained from an adult man with Graves' ophthalmopathy.

The chain links TRBV7-9 to TRBJ2-5, with 8 bases aligning to TRBD1. Germline V gene data show CDR1 as SEHNR and CDR2 as FQNEAQ (reference sequence). Losses at the gene ends were 3 bases for V and 5 bases for J; bases not matched to a gene: 14. The CDR3 has 17 amino acids. In DNA form, the CDR3 reads TGTGCCAGCAGCTTCAGGCCTCGGACAGGGAGTTGGGAGACCCAGTACTTC. Translated: CASSFRPRTGSWETQYF.

The chain joins TRBV25-1 to TRBJ1-2; maybe TRBD1 (6 bases). Germline-derived CDR1 and CDR2 are MGHDK and SYGVNS. Trimming removed 8 bases from V and 6 bases from J, with 19 bases in between. CDR3 length equals 14 residues. The chain's CDR3 is CASSGTGPGHGYTF. In DNA, the CDR3 is TGTGCCAGCTCCGGAACAGGGCCCGGCCATGGCTACACCTTC.

This clonotype has at least ten counts. V usage is TRBV29-1 and J usage is TRBJ1-3; D remains unclear. The CDR3 spans 13 residues. The V end was cut by 3 bases, the J end by 7 bases, with 13 bases between. CDR1 is SQVTM, CDR2 ANQGSEA, per germline. The CDR3 spells CSVERQTKNTIYF. DNA for the CDR3: TGCAGCGTTGAGCGCCAGACGAAGAACACCATATATTTT. Combining the CDR3 with reference TRBV29-1 and TRBJ1-3 gives the whole variable domain SAVISQKPSRDICQRGTSLTIQCQVDSQVTMMFWYRQQPGQSLTLIATANQGSEATYESGFVIDKFPISRPNLTFSTLTVSNMSPEDSSIYLCSVERQTKNTIYFGEGSWLTVV.

This clonotype was observed many times. The V call is TRBV12-3 or TRBV12-4, the J call TRBJ1-6, with D maybe TRBD1 (5 bases). The V end lost 6 bases, the J end lost 8 bases, and 14 bases lay between the germline ends. This CDR3 is 14 amino acids long. The CDR3 coding sequence is TGTGCCAGCAGCTCCCAGGGCGCCCATTCACCCCTCCACTTT. Protein product: CASSSQGAHSPLHF.

This clonotype appeared a single time. The chain employs TRBV24-1 and TRBJ2-5; TRBD1 aligns across 8 bases. This CDR3 is built from 17 residues. Germline V gene lookup returns CDR1 KGHDR and CDR2 SFDVKD. V lost 4 bases, J lost 1 base, and 10 bases stayed unmatched. As DNA, the CDR3 is TGTGCCACCAGTGAATTCTACAGGGGGAGAACCCAAGAGACCCAGTACTTC. Its protein is CATSEFYRGRTQETQYF.

This clonotype was detected only once. The chain joins TRBV12-3 or TRBV12-4 to TRBJ1-2; unclear D gene. This CDR3 contains 12 residues. The V gene lost 5 bases and the J gene lost 7 bases, with 11 bases spanning the gap. The CDR3 nucleotides are TGTGCCAGCAGTGTTCATGGCGGTGGCTACACCTTC. It is translated as CASSVHGGGYTF.

CDR3 protein: CASSESGSYNEQFF. CDR3 coding DNA: TGTGCCAGCAGTGAATCTGGCTCTTACAATGAGCAGTTCTTC. The chain is built from TRBV25-1 and TRBJ2-1, with no clear D. V was cut by 1 base and J by 4 bases, with 8 bases left in between. The CDR3 has 14 residues. Germline CDR1 reads MGHDK; CDR2 reads SYGVNS.

In this sample, this clonotype turned up many times. The chain has TRBV9 and TRBJ1-6, with D tentatively TRBD1 (6 bases). The V gene's germline CDR1 is SGDLS and CDR2 YYNGEE. CDR3 length equals 16 residues. Trimming took off 7 bases at V and 2 bases at J, with 16 bases between the two ends. The CDR3 spells CASGSGERTYNSPLHF. In DNA, the CDR3 is TGTGCCAGCGGGTCAGGGGAGAGAACCTATAATTCACCCCTCCACTTT.

This clonotype was recorded at least ten times. The chain uses TRBV7-2 and TRBJ1-2; no definite D call. The CDR3 is made up of 16 amino acids. Germline assignment: CDR1 SGHTA and CDR2 FQGNSA. Deletions cut 1 base from V and 4 bases from J, with 16 bases between. CDR3: CASSLVVGLEAYGYTF. CDR3 in DNA: TGTGCCAGCAGCTTAGTGGTGGGTCTTGAGGCCTATGGCTACACCTTC.

As regards this clonotype: This clone may be a read error of a much larger clone one base away. The CDR3 nucleotides read TGTGCCGGCAGCTTGGCAGGGATTGTTGAAGCTTTCTTT. As protein: CAGSLAGIVEAFF. This chain links TRBV7-9 with TRBJ1-1, with a possible D match to TRBD1 (5 bases). CDR1 and CDR2 (germline): SEHNR, FQNEAQ (reference sequence). CDR3 size: 13 residues. The full variable domain, rest sourced from reference TRBV7-9 and TRBJ1-1, is DTGVSQNPRHKITKRGQNVTFRCDPISEHNRLYWYRQTLGQGPEFLTYFQNEAQLEKSRLLSDRFSAERPKGSFSTLEIQRTEQGDSAMYLCAGSLAGIVEAFFGQGTRLTVV.

This clonotype has a count of ten or more. The chain carries TRBV7-9 and TRBJ2-5; 11 nucleotides agree with TRBD2. Per germline, CDR1 SEHNR and CDR2 FQNEAQ (reference sequence). This CDR3 contains 15 residues. J gave up 2 bases and V 4 bases, and 3 bases lay outside the gene matches. The DNA for the CDR3 is TGTGCCAGCAGCTCCGGGACTAGCGGACAAGAGACCCAGTACTTC. This sequence encodes CASSSGTSGQETQYF.

The chain couples TRBV6-5 to TRBJ2-5; 10 positions agree with TRBD1. V shed 6 bases, J shed 9 bases, and the junction held 4 bases outside the gene matches. There are 12 residues in the CDR3. Germline CDR1 and CDR2: MNHEY and SVGAGI. The CDR3 spells CASRSGTGAQYF. The CDR3, as DNA: TGTGCCAGCAGATCCGGGACAGGGGCCCAGTACTTC.

This clonotype was found many times. This chain links TRBV4-2 with TRBJ1-3; D possibly corresponds to TRBD1 (6 bases). From germline, CDR1 is LGHNA and CDR2 YNFKEQ. Trimming removed 4 bases at V and 2 bases at J, with 9 bases between. The CDR3 is made up of 14 amino acids. The chain's CDR3 is CASSLDSAGNTIYF. In DNA, the CDR3 is TGTGCCAGCAGCCTGGACAGTGCTGGAAACACCATATATTTT.

The DNA for the CDR3 is TGTGCCACCAGTGATTTGCACGGAAATCAGCCCCAGCATTTT. This codes for CATSDLHGNQPQHF. This chain uses TRBV24-1 with TRBJ1-5, with unresolved D. CDR1 and CDR2 (germline): KGHDR, SFDVKD. The V and J ends lost 0 bases and 4 bases respectively, with 6 bases between them. CDR3 length: 14 amino acids.

This clonotype was detected only a few times. With a much larger clone just one base away, this may be a read error. V usage is TRBV25-1 and J usage is TRBJ1-1; 10 bases are a match to TRBD1. Losses at the gene ends were 3 bases for V and 2 bases for J; bases not matched to a gene: 9. This CDR3 has 17 amino acids. Germline V gene lookup returns CDR1 MGHDK and CDR2 SYGVNS. This CDR3 reads CASSDSWDRGINTEAFF. DNA for the CDR3: TGTGCCAGCAGTGATTCCTGGGACAGGGGTATTAACACTGAAGCTTTCTTT.

The chain joins TRBV9 to TRBJ2-5; 7 bases match TRBD1. This CDR3 is built from 15 residues. From germline, CDR1 is SGDLS and CDR2 YYNGEE. V dropped 4 bases and J dropped 10; count of bases not matched to a gene: 16. Written as DNA, the CDR3 is TGTGCCAGCAGCCTCCGGGACAGCTCCCAGGGGGTCCAGTACTTC. Its protein product is CASSLRDSSQGVQYF. Looking up the rest from reference TRBV9 and TRBJ2-5 gives the full variable domain: DSGVTQTPKHLITATGQRVTLRCSPRSGDLSVYWYQQSLDQGLQFLIQYYNGEERAKGNILERFSAQQFPDLHSELNLSSLELGDSALYFCASSLRDSSQGVQYFGPGTRLLVL.

The chain combines TRBV29-1 with TRBJ1-3, with 9 bases that match TRBD1. Germline assignment: CDR1 SQVTM and CDR2 ANQGSEA. The CDR3 is made up of 14 amino acids. V was pared by 2 bases and J by 7 bases, with 6 bases of the junction left unmatched. In DNA form, the CDR3 reads TGCAGCGTTGAATCTTCGGGGACAGGGAACACCATATATTTT. Protein product: CSVESSGTGNTIYF.

V and J are TRBV6-6 and TRBJ2-7; 7 bases fit TRBD2. V shed 2 bases, J shed 0 bases, and the junction held 4 bases outside the gene matches. The CDR3 contains 15 residues. Germline loops: CDR1 MNHNY, CDR2 SVGAGI (reference sequence). This chain's CDR3 is CASSYRRGNSYEQYF. The DNA of the CDR3 is TGTGCCAGCAGTTACAGGCGGGGGAACTCCTACGAGCAGTACTTC.

The rearrangement joins TRBV11-2 to TRBJ1-5; possible D gene TRBD1, 6 bases. V lost 5 bases and J lost 2, with 16 bases in between. The V gene's germline CDR1 is SGHAT and CDR2 FQNNGV. The CDR3 contains 16 residues. The CDR3 reads CASSETQGIGNQPQHF. CDR3 nucleotides: TGTGCCAGCAGCGAAACACAGGGAATCGGCAATCAGCCCCAGCATTTT.

This sequence joins TRBV5-1 and TRBJ2-3, with D perhaps matching TRBD1 or TRBD2 (5 bases each). Trimming left V 0 bases short and J 8 bases short, with 13 bases between. CDR3 size: 14 residues. Germline values: CDR1 SGHRS, CDR2 YFSETQ. The CDR3 nucleotides read TGCGCCAGCAGCTTGGCACGGGACCGTGGTACGCAGTATTTT. This encodes CASSLARDRGTQYF.